The present T cell receptor (beta chain) was sequenced within a study of blood T cell repertoires in COVID-19. In the study overall: PBMCs, B-cell-depleted T cells, or T cells were the source of the cDNA or gDNA that made up the material.

Sequencing used immunoSEQ multiplex PCR; TCRdb keeps in-frame clones, though not all of them. This table holds 140,000 to 150,000 clones, 80% found once. Specimen: peripheral blood. This TCR was sampled from a man aged 55 to 70 with active or convalescent COVID-19.

CDR3 amino acids: CASSFSRGRGEQYF. The CDR3 nucleotides are TGTGCCAGCAGCTTTTCCCGGGGGAGGGGAGAGCAGTACTTC. The chain recombines TRBV7-9 with TRBJ2-7; 7 bases match TRBD2. The CDR3 contains 14 residues. The junction had 9 bases not matched to a gene; V was cut back by 3 bases and J by 7 bases. The V gene's germline CDR1 is SEHNR and CDR2 FQNEAQ (reference sequence).